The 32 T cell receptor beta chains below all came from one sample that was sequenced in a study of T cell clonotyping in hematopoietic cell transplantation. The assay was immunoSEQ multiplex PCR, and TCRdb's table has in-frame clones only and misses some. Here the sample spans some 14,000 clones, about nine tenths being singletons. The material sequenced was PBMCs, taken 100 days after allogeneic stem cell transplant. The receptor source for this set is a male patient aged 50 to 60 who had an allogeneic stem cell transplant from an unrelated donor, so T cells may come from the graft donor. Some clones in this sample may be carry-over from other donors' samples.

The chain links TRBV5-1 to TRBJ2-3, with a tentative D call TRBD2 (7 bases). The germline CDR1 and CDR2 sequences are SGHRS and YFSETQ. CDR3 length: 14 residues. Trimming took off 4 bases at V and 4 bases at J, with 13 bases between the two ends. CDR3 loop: CASSLEGGADTQYF. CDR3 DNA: TGCGCCAGCAGCCTAGAGGGGGGGGCAGATACGCAGTATTTT.

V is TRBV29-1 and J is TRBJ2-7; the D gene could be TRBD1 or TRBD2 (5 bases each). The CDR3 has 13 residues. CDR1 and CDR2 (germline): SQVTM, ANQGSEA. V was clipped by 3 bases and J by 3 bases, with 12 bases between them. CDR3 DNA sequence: TGCAGCGTTGAGGGTGGGGACCACTACGAGCAGTACTTC. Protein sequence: CSVEGGDHYEQYF.

CDR3 nucleotide sequence: TGTGCCAGCAGCGTAGGGGGCCGGGCTTCAGATACGCAGTATTTT. Its translation is CASSVGGRASDTQYF. The genes are TRBV9 and TRBJ2-3; maybe TRBD1 (5 bases). The CDR3 runs to 15 residues. Trimming pared 0 bases from V and 4 bases from J, leaving 12 bases between. In germline, CDR1 is SGDLS, CDR2 YYNGEE.

CDR3 DNA: TGTGCCAGCAGCCCTTTAACGGGGATGAACACTGAAGCTTTCTTT. Its translation: CASSPLTGMNTEAFF. This chain connects TRBV9 to TRBJ1-1, with D unclear. V lost 4 bases to trimming and J lost 0 bases, with 13 bases between them. Germline V lookup: CDR1 SGDLS, CDR2 YYNGEE. The CDR3 loop spans 15 amino acids.

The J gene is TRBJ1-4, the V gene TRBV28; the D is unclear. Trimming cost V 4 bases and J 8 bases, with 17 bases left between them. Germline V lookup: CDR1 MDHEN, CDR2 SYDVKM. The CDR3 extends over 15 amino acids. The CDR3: CASSSISEGGEKLFF. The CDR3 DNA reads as TGTGCCAGCAGTTCGATTAGTGAGGGTGGGGAAAAACTGTTTTTT.

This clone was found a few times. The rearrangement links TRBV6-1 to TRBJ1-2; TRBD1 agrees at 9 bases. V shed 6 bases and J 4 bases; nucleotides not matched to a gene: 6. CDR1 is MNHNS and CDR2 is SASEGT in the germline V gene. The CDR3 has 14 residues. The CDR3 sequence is CASRGTTGGYGYTF. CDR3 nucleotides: TGTGCCAGCAGAGGTACGACAGGGGGCTATGGCTACACCTTC.

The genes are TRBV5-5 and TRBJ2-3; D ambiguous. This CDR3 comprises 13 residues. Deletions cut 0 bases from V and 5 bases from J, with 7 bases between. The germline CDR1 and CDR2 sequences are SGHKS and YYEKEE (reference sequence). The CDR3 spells CASSLGYGDTQYF. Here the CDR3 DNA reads TGTGCCAGCAGCTTGGGTTACGGAGATACGCAGTATTTT.

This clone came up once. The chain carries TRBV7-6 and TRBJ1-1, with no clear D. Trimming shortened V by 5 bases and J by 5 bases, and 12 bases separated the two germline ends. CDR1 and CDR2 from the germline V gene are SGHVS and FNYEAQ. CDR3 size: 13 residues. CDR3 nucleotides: TGTGCCAGCAGCCTCTTAGTGGGGACTGAAGCTTTCTTT. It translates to CASSLLVGTEAFF.

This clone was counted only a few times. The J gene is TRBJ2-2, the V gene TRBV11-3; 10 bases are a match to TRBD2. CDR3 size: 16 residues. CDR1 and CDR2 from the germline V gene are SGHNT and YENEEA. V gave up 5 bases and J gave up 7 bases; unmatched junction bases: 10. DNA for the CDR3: TGTGCCAGCAGCCTCGGACTAGCGGAGGGGAGCGGGGAGCTGTTTTTT. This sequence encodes CASSLGLAEGSGELFF.

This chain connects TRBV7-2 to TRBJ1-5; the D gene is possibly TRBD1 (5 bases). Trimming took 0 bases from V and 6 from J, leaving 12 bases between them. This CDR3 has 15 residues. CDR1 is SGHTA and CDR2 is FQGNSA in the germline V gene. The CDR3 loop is CASSLAGGKGQPQHF. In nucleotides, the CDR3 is TGTGCCAGCAGCTTAGCGGGGGGGAAAGGTCAGCCCCAGCATTTT.

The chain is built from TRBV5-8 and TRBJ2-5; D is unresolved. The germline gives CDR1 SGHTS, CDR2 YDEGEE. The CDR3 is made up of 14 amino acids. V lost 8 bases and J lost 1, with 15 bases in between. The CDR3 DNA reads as TGTGCCAGTACTCCCCGGGCCCTCCAAGAGACCCAGTACTTC. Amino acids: CASTPRALQETQYF.

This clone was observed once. CDR3 region: CASSVVLNTEAFF. CDR3 coding DNA: TGTGCCAGCAGCGTAGTTTTGAACACTGAAGCTTTCTTT. The V call is TRBV9, the J call TRBJ1-1; no definite D call. Germline V gene sequence: CDR1 SGDLS, CDR2 YYNGEE. This CDR3 is built from 13 residues. Trimming stripped 0 bases from V and 0 bases from J, with 3 bases between.

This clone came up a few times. The CDR3 sequence: CASSIRLGQGYEQYF. CDR3 nucleotides: TGTGCCAGTAGTATCCGCCTCGGACAGGGTTACGAGCAGTACTTC. The chain is built from TRBV19 and TRBJ2-7; 8 bases map to TRBD1. Germline lookup yields CDR1 LNHDA and CDR2 SQIVND (reference sequence). V gave up 3 bases and J gave up 4 bases; unmatched junction bases: 8. The CDR3 has 15 amino acids.

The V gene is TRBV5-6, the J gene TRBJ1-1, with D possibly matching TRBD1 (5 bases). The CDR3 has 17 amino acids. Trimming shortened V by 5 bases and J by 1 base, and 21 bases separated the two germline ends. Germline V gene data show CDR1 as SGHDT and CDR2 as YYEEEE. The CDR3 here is CASRILGGVGKNTEAFF. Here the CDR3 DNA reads TGTGCCAGCAGAATCCTGGGGGGGGTAGGTAAGAACACTGAAGCTTTCTTT.

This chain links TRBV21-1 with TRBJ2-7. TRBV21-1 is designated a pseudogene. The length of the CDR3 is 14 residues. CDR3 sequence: CASITLAPRYEQYF. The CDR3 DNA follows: TGTGCCAGCATCACTCTGGCCCCACGCTACGAGCAGTACTTC.

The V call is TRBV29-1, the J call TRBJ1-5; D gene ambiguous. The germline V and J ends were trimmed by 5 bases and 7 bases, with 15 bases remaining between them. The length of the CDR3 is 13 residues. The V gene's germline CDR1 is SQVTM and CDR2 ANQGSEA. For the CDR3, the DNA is TGCAGCGTTCTCGAAGGGCGAGGACAGCCCCAGCATTTT. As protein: CSVLEGRGQPQHF.

CDR3 in amino acids: CASSRSGSSGNTIYF. DNA for the CDR3: TGTGCCAGCAGCCGGTCTGGGAGCTCTGGAAACACCATATATTTT. The chain has TRBV7-9 and TRBJ1-3; no reliable D call. The CDR3 is made up of 15 amino acids. From germline, CDR1 is SEHNR and CDR2 FQNEAQ (reference sequence). V dropped 5 bases and J dropped 0 bases, with 11 bases sitting between them.

The CDR3 DNA reads as TGTGCCAGCAGCGTCGGGACAGCCTATAATTCACCCCTCCACTTT. Translation: CASSVGTAYNSPLHF. The rearrangement links TRBV7-3 to TRBJ1-6; 7 bases line up with TRBD1. There are 15 residues in the CDR3. The germline gives CDR1 SGHTA, CDR2 FQGTGA. With 5 bases clipped from V and 2 bases from J, the junction kept 3 bases outside the gene matches.

The chain's CDR3 is CASSLGTGSLGEAFF. The CDR3 bases are TGTGCCAGCAGCCTGGGGACAGGTAGTCTAGGAGAAGCTTTCTTT. The rearrangement links TRBV4-2 to TRBJ1-1; 8 bases fit TRBD1. CDR3 size: 15 residues. Trimming at V came to 4 bases and at J to 8 bases, leaving 12 bases not matched to a gene. The germline V gene has CDR1 LGHNA and CDR2 YNFKEQ.

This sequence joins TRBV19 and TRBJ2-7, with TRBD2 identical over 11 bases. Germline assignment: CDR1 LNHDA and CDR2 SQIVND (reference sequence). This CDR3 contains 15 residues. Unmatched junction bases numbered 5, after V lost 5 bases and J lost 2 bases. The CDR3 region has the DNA TGTGCCAGTAGTCCCCAGACTAGCGGGACCTACGAGCAGTACTTC. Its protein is CASSPQTSGTYEQYF.

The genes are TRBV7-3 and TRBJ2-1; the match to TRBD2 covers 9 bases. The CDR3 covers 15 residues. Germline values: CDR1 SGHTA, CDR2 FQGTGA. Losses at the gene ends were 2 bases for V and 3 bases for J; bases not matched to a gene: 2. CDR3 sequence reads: CASSLQAGGYNEQFF. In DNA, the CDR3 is TGTGCCAGCAGCTTACAAGCGGGAGGCTACAATGAGCAGTTCTTC.

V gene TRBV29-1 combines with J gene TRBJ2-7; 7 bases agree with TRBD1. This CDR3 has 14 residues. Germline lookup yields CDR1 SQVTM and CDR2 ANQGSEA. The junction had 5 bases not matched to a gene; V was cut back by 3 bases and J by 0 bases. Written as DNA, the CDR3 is TGCAGCGTTGAGGCTTGGACAGGCTCCTACGAGCAGTACTTC. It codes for CSVEAWTGSYEQYF.

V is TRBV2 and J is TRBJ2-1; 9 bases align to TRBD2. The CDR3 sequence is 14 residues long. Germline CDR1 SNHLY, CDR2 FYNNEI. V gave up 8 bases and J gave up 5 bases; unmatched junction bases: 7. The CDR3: CASGGGLANNEQFF. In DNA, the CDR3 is TGTGCCAGCGGGGGGGGACTAGCTAACAATGAGCAGTTCTTC.

As DNA, the CDR3 is TGTGCCAGCGGGGGGGACCTCCCAAATTCACCCCTCCACTTT. It yields the protein CASGGDLPNSPLHF. The gene calls are TRBV6-1 and TRBJ1-6, with a possible D match to TRBD1 (5 bases). Deletions cut 8 bases from V and 7 bases from J, with 15 bases between. Germline V gene lookup returns CDR1 MNHNS and CDR2 SASEGT. CDR3 length equals 14 residues.

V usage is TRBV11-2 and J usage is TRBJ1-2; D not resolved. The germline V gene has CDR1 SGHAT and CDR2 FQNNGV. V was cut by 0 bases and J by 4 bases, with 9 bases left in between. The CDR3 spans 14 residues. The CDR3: CASSLEAIGYGYTF. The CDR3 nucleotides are TGTGCCAGCAGCTTAGAAGCTATCGGCTATGGCTACACCTTC. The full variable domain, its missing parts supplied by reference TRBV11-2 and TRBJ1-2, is EAGVAQSPRYKIIEKRQSVAFWCNPISGHATLYWYQQILGQGPKLLIQFQNNGVVDDSQLPKDRFSAERLKGVDSTLKIQPAKLEDSAVYLCASSLEAIGYGYTFGSGTRLTVV.

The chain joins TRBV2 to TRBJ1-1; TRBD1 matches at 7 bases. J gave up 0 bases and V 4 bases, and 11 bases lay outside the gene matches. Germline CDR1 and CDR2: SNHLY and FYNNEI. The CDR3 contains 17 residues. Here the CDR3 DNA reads TGTGCCAGCAGTGTCCCGGACAGGAGCTATATGAACACTGAAGCTTTCTTT. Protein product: CASSVPDRSYMNTEAFF.

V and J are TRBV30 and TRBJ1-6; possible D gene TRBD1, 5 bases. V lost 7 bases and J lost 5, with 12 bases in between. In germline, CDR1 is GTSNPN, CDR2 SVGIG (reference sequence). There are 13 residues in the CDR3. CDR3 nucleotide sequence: TGTGCCTTGCAGGGCTATAATAATTCACCCCTCCACTTT. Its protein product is CALQGYNNSPLHF.

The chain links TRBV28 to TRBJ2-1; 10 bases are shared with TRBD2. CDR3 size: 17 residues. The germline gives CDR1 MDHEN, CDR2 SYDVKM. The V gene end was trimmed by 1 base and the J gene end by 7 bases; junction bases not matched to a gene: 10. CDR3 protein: CASSLSWGLAGVNEQFF. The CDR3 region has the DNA TGTGCCAGCAGTTTATCCTGGGGGCTAGCGGGAGTTAATGAGCAGTTCTTC. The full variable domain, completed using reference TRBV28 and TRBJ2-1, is DVKVTQSSRYLVKRTGEKVFLECVQDMDHENMFWYRQDPGLGLRLIYFSYDVKMKEKGDIPEGYSVSREKKERFSLILESASTNQTSMYLCASSLSWGLAGVNEQFFGPGTRLTVL.

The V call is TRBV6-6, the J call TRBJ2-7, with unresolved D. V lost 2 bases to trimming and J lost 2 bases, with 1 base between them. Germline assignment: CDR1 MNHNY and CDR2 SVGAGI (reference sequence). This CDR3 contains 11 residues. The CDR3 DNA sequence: TGTGCCAGCAGTTACGCCTACGAGCAGTACTTC. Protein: CASSYAYEQYF.

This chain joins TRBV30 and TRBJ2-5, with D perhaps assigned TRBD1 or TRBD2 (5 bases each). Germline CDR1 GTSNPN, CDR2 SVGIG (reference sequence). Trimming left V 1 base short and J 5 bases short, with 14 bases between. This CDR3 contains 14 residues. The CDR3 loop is CAWSARGAGETQYF. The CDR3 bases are TGTGCCTGGAGTGCTAGAGGGGCAGGCGAGACCCAGTACTTC.

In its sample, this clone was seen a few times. The CDR3 DNA reads TGTGCCACCAGCAGAGATCGGGGCTATGGCTACACCTTC. This encodes CATSRDRGYGYTF. V is TRBV15 and J is TRBJ1-2; D not certain. Trimming removed 0 bases at V and 4 bases at J, with 6 bases between. The CDR3 runs 13 residues. Germline CDR1 LNHNV, CDR2 YYDKDF (reference sequence).

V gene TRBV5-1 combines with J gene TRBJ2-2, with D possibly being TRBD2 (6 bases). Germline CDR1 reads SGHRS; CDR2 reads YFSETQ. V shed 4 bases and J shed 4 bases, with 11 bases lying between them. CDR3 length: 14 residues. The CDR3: CASSVGLRTGELFF. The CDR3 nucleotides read TGCGCCAGCAGCGTGGGACTGCGCACCGGGGAGCTGTTTTTT.